Reported below is one T cell receptor beta chain. As it was prepared, the TCRbeta library received unique molecular identifiers. One entry per CDR3 protein results from TCRdb running MiXCR on the PCR reads. This sample carries 600,000 to 700,000 distinct CDR3 sequences, 16% of them seen once, and the ten largest clones take approximately 1%. The data originate from a study of T-cell reconstitution after alpha-beta-depleted transplantation in children. V lost 5 bases, J lost 1 base, and 12 bases lay in between. Looked up from germline, CDR1 is MDHEN and CDR2 is SYDVKM. This CDR3 region has 15 residues.

The chain is built from TRBV28 and TRBJ1-5; D is uncertain. The receptor was isolated from a human donor who donated a stem cell graft to a child with acute myeloid leukemia. The starting material was PBMCs from the stem cell graft donor, obtained from the stem cell graft. CDR3 residues: CASSPMGISNQPQHF. The CDR3 DNA reads TGTGCCAGCAGTCCCATGGGGATAAGCAATCAGCCCCAGCATTTT.